This note documents a single T cell receptor (beta chain) sequence. TCRdb's copy holds only in-frame clones and misses some; the assay was immunoSEQ multiplex PCR. Of tens of thousands of clones in the sample, around four fifths were seen once. The CDR3 contains 15 residues. V lost 0 bases, J lost 4 bases, and 6 bases stayed unmatched. CDR1 and CDR2 (germline): SGHNT, YYREEE (reference sequence). These data originate in a study of blood T cell repertoires in COVID-19. Study context: PBMCs, B-cell-depleted T cells, or T cells provided the cDNA or gDNA that made up the material.

The V call is TRBV5-4, the J call TRBJ1-2, with 7 positions matching TRBD1. The material sequenced was peripheral blood. The receptor was isolated from a human donor in a cohort sampled during active COVID-19. CDR3 sequence: CASSLAQTGSYGYTF. Written as DNA, the CDR3 is TGTGCCAGCAGCTTGGCCCAGACAGGGAGCTATGGCTACACCTTC. Drawing the rest from reference TRBV5-4 and TRBJ1-2, the complete variable domain is ETGVTQSPTHLIKTRGQQVTLRCSSQSGHNTVSWYQQALGQGPQFIFQYYREEENGRGNFPPRFSGLQFPNYSSELNVNALELDDSALYLCASSLAQTGSYGYTFGSGTRLTVV.